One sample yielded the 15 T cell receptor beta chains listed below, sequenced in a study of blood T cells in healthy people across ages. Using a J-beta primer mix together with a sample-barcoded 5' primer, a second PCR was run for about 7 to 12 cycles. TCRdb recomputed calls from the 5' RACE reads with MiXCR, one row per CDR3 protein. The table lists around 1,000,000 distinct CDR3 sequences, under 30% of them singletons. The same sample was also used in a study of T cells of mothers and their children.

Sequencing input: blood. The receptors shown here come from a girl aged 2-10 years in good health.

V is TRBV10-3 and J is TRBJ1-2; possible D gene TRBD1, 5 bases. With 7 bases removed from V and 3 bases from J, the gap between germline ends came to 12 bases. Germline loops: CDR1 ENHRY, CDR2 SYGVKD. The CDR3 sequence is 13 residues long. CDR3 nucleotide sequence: TGTGCCATCAAAGGGCGAGGGGACTATGGCTACACCTTC. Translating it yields CAIKGRGDYGYTF.

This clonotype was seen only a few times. CDR3 coding DNA: TGTGCCATCAGTGAGTCGTTTCGAAACCGGGACAGTTATAATGGCTACACCTTC. Translated: CAISESFRNRDSYNGYTF. This chain links TRBV10-3 with TRBJ1-2, with TRBD1 matching 7 bases. This CDR3 is built from 18 residues. Trimming cost V 0 bases and J 6 bases; bases outside gene matches: 16. Germline lookup yields CDR1 ENHRY and CDR2 SYGVKD.

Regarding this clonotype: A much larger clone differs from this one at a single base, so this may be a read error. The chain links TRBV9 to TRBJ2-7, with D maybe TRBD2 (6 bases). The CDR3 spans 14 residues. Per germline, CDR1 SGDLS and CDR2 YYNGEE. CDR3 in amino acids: CASSVRDSLYERYF. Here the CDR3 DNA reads TGTGCCAGCAGCGTGAGGGACTCGCTATACGAGCGGTACTTC.

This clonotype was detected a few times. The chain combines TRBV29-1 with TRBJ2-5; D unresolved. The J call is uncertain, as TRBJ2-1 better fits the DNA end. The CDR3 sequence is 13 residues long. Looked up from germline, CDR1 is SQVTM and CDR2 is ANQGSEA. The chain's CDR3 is CSVYLDGGPSQFF. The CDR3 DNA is TGCAGCGTCTATCTCGACGGCGGACCATCACAGTTCTTC.

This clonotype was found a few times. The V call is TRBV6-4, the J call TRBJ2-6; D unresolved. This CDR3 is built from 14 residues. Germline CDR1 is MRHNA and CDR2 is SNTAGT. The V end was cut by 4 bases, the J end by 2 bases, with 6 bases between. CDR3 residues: CASSVTPGANVLTF. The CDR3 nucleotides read TGTGCCAGCAGTGTGACCCCTGGGGCCAACGTCCTGACTTTC.

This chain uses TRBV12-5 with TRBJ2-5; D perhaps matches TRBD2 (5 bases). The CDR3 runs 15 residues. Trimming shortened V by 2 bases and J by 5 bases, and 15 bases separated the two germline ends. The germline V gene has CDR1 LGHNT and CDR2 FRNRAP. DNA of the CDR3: TGTGCTAGTGGTTTGCCTCCCGGACCGGGGGAGACCCAGTACTTC. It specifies CASGLPPGPGETQYF.

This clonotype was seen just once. CDR3 nucleotide sequence: TGTGCCAGCAGTCGACAGGGAGGGACGGAGACCCAGTACTTC. Translating it yields CASSRQGGTETQYF. The rearrangement joins TRBV28 to TRBJ2-5; D is possibly TRBD1 or TRBD2 (7 bases each). The germline V gene has CDR1 MDHEN and CDR2 SYDVKM. This CDR3 is 14 amino acids long. The germline V and J ends were trimmed by 5 bases and 5 bases, with 15 bases remaining between them. Variable domain in full (rest from reference TRBV28 and TRBJ2-5): DVKVTQSSRYLVKRTGEKVFLECVQDMDHENMFWYRQDPGLGLRLIYFSYDVKMKEKGDIPEGYSVSREKKERFSLILESASTNQTSMYLCASSRQGGTETQYFGPGTRLLVL.

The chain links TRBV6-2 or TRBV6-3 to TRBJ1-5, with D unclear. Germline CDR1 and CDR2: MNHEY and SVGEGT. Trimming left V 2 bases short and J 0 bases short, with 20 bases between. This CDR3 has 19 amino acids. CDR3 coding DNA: TGTGCCAGCAGTTACACGGTCATCCTCGACCCGGATAGCAATCAGCCCCAGCATTTT. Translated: CASSYTVILDPDSNQPQHF.

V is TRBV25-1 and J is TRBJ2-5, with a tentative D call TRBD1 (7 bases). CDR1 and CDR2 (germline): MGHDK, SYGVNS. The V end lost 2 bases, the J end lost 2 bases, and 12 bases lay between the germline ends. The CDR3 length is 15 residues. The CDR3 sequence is CASSEGGTVQETQYF. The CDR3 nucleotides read TGTGCCAGCAGTGAAGGAGGGACAGTACAAGAGACCCAGTACTTC.

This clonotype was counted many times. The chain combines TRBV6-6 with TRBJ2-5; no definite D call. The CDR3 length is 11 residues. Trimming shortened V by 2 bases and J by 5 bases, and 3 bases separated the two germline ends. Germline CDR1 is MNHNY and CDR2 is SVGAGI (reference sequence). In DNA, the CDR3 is TGTGCCAGCAGTTACGAGGAGACCCAGTACTTC. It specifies CASSYEETQYF.

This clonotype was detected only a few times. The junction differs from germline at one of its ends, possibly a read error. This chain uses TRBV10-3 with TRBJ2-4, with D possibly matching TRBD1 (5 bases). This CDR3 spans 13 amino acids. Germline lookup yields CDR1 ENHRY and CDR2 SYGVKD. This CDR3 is CASRGVSADIRYF. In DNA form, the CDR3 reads TGTGCCTCACGAGGAGTGTCGGCGGACATTCGGTACTTC.

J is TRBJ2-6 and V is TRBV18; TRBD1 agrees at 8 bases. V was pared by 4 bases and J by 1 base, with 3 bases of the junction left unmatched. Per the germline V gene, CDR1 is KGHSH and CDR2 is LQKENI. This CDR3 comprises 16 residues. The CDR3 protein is CASSQNRGSGANVLTF. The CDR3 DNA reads TGTGCCAGCTCACAAAACAGGGGGTCTGGGGCCAACGTCCTGACTTTC. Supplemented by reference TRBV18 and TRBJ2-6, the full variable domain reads NAGVMQNPRHLVRRRGQEARLRCSPMKGHSHVYWYRQLPEEGLKFMVYLQKENIIDESGMPKERFSAEFPKEGPSILRIQQVVRGDSAAYFCASSQNRGSGANVLTFGAGSRLTVL.

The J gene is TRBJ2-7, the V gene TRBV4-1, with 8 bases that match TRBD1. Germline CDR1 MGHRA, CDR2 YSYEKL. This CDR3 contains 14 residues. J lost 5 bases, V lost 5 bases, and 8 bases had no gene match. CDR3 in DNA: TGCGCCAGCAGCGTCGGGACAGGTCGCCACGAGCAGTACTTC. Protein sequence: CASSVGTGRHEQYF.

The CDR3 DNA sequence: TGTGCCAGCAGTGAAAACGGAGAGACCCAGTACTTC. It yields the protein CASSENGETQYF. V gene TRBV6-1 combines with J gene TRBJ2-5, with D hard to call. Germline V gives CDR1 MNHNS, CDR2 SASEGT. The length of the CDR3 is 12 residues. Trimming stripped 2 bases from V and 4 bases from J, with 5 bases between.

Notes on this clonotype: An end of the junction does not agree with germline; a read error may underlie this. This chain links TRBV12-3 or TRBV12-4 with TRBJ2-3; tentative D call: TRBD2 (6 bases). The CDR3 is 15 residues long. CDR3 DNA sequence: TGTGCCAGCAAGGGACCTGGGGACTTCACAGATGCGCAGTATTTT. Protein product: CASKGPGDFTDAQYF.